This TCR beta chain originates from a study of OX40 agonist ivuxolimab in advanced cancers. Background on the study: Subjects had a mean age of about 57 years, with a range of roughly 20 to 79; 82.7% were male.

Data came from immunoSEQ multiplex PCR; TCRdb stores just in-frame clones and leaves some out. Of around 74,000 clones in the sample, 85% to 95% were seen once. Notes on this clone: Antigen unknown.

Study outcomes and limitations: CD8+ T cells showed, on average, more clonal expansion than CD4+ cells. Expanded peripheral T-cell antigen specificity went undetermined.

This CDR3 is built from 18 residues. CDR1 MGHRA and CDR2 YSYEKL come from the germline V gene. The ends were cut back, 0 bases at V and 8 bases at J, with 22 bases in the middle. The rearrangement joins TRBV4-1 to TRBJ1-4; no reliable D call. The sample in question was CD4+ or CD8+ T cells sorted from blood, obtained in a trial of the OX40 agonist ivuxolimab. The clonotype was recovered from an adult with an advanced solid tumor such as melanoma, head and neck, liver or kidney cancer. CDR3 region: CASSQEGFLVMGGEKLFF. DNA of the CDR3: TGCGCCAGCAGCCAAGAGGGTTTTTTGGTCATGGGAGGGGAAAAACTGTTTTTT.